The rows below give T cell receptor beta chains drawn from one sample of a study of T cell responses to AZD1222 COVID-19 vaccine. Libraries were prepared by immunoSEQ multiplex PCR; TCRdb keeps only in-frame clonotypes and omits some of them. In the table there are 100,000 to 150,000 clones, roughly 90% of which are singletons. Source: peripheral blood, taken on day 0 of AZD1222 vaccination. The receptors stem from an adult in good health. The conserved cysteine and the conserved F or W are not part of the CDR3 here.

v_call cdr3_aa
TRBV19 ASSRRKQGASQPQH
TRBV19 ASSIRSMTSDEQF
TRBV6-6 ASSADFLAYEQY
TRBV28 ASSLGQGEAF
TRBV7-6 ASSLAGGEQY
TRBV10-3 AIRGSGQETAAF
TRBV7-2 ASSFLGQGAYEQY
TRBV5-6 ASSEFRNQPQH
TRBV2 ASRDSSRGYT
TRBV5-1 ASSPKEGGGGLSGNTIY
TRBV5-4 ASSSDLLAYGYT
TRBV9 ASSVDIGPVNNYGYT
TRBV27 ASSLKPFSGNQPQH
TRBV7-3 ASSLEAPGDTQY
TRBV11-3 ASSPRWRDRDGAF
TRBV21-1 ASSKANKVNNEQF
TRBV10-3 AISEPAGAGSDTQY
TRBV9 ASSVGGMDANEKLF
TRBV28 ASSRTGGSGYT
TRBV11-1 ASSYDFERAEAF
TRBV7-2 ASRTSGGPEQY
TRBV7-2 ASSLPGELF
TRBV5-1 ASSLAGTPVLSTDTQY
TRBV10-3 AISEGQEGSPLH
TRBV28 ASSLGGVSGRNTIY
TRBV28 ASSWDIQPQH
TRBV5-1 ASSSTSGSNTQY
TRBV7-9 ASSPKRSEGGYGYT
TRBV18 ASSERQAATNEKLF
TRBV3-1/TRBV3-2 ASSQQGNEKLF
TRBV5-4 ASSLEGIGEDGYT
TRBV11-2 ASSLSSSYHEQF
TRBV6-5 ASNLGPSSYNEQF
TRBV12-5 ASGLSVGTEAF
TRBV7-9 ASSAGSLRIINEQF
TRBV7-6 ASSLEVKGNFAYEQY
TRBV30 AWSVNQETQY
TRBV6-5 ASQGGRNQPQH
TRBV12-3/TRBV12-4 ASSANRAQH
TRBV19 ASSRTQSNTEAF
TRBV9 ASSVYGTSGPQETQY
TRBV2 ASTIGQGSYSPLH
TRBV3-1/TRBV3-2 ASSQEYEQY
TRBV7-3 ASSPSMNTEAF
TRBV2 ASSEGRGPVRG
TRBV19 ASSIRGPGYT
TRBV7-8 ASSSRVPDTQY
TRBV4-1 ASSPGWVRGDNEQF
TRBV19 ASSTLGTEAF